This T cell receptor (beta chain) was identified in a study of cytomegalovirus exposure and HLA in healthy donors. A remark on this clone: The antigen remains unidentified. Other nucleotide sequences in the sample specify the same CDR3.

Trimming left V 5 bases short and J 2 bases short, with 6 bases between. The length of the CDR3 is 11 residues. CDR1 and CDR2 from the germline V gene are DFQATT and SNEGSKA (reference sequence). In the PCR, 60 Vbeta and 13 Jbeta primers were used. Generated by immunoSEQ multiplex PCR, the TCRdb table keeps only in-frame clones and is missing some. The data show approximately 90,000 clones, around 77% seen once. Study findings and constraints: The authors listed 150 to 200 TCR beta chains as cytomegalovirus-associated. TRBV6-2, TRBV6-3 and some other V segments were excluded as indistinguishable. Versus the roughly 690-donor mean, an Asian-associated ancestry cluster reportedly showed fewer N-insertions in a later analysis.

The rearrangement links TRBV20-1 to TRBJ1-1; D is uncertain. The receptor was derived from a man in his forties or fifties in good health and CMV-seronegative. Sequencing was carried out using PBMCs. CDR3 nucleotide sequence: TGCAGTGCTCCCCTAAACACTGAAGCTTTCTTT. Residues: CSAPLNTEAFF.